Presented here are 14 T cell receptor beta chains from one specimen sequenced in a study of Ad26.COV2.S vaccination and SARS-CoV-2 variants. Treatment specified: about 20 received Ad26.COV2.S at low or high dose, single or two shots; roughly five received placebo; per-sample allocation not given. At day 63 after the first vaccine or placebo injection, samples were drawn. Measured with immunoSEQ multiplex PCR; TCRdb has only the in-frame clones, and not every one. The sample lists under 300,000 clones, approximately 90% occurring once. The sequences come from peripheral blood, collected in a trial of Ad26.COV2.S vaccine versus placebo. The receptors here all came from a person between 18 and 60 years old who received the Ad26.COV2.S COVID-19 vaccine or a placebo.

The CDR3 here is CSVVGGIQETQYF. The CDR3 DNA follows: TGCAGCGTTGTCGGGGGTATCCAAGAGACCCAGTACTTC. The rearrangement links TRBV29-1 to TRBJ2-5, with TRBD2 as a possible D gene (6 bases). Trimming left V 4 bases short and J 1 base short, with 10 bases between. The CDR3 totals 13 residues. Germline V CDR1 and CDR2: SQVTM, ANQGSEA.

This chain uses TRBV5-1 with TRBJ2-5; 11 bases are a match to TRBD2. Germline V CDR1 and CDR2: SGHRS, YFSETQ. The CDR3 contains 16 residues. The junction had 10 bases not matched to a gene; V was cut back by 4 bases and J by 5 bases. The CDR3 loop reads CASSPTLAGGWETQYF. CDR3 nucleotide sequence: TGCGCCAGCAGCCCCACCCTAGCGGGAGGATGGGAGACCCAGTACTTC.

A note on this clone: Other nucleotide sequences in the sample specify the same CDR3. The CDR3 loop is CTLEGGTGRYEQYV. CDR3 nucleotide sequence: TGCACCTTGGAGGGGGGGACAGGGAGGTATGAGCAGTACGTC. The chain is built from TRBV21-1 and TRBJ2-7; TRBD1, the table's D call, was not compared with the DNA. TRBV21-1 is a listed pseudogene. This CDR3 region has 14 residues.

This clone has a count of ten or more. As DNA, the CDR3 is TGTGCCAGCAGCTTAGACACATCACCCCTCCACTTT. Translating it yields CASSLDTSPLHF. The chain recombines TRBV7-9 with TRBJ1-6, with no clear D. The CDR3 runs 12 residues. The germline V gene has CDR1 SEHNR and CDR2 FQNEAQ (reference sequence). V lost 1 base and J 10 bases, leaving 5 bases between the germline ends. Variable domain in full (rest from reference TRBV7-9 and TRBJ1-6): DTGVSQNPRHKITKRGQNVTFRCDPISEHNRLYWYRQTLGQGPEFLTYFQNEAQLEKSRLLSDRFSAERPKGSFSTLEIQRTEQGDSAMYLCASSLDTSPLHFGNGTRLTVT.

V usage is TRBV7-2 and J usage is TRBJ2-7; 12 bases align to TRBD2. With 4 bases clipped from V and 2 bases from J, the junction kept 0 bases outside the gene matches. From germline, CDR1 is SGHTA and CDR2 FQGNSA. The CDR3 has 14 amino acids. This CDR3 reads CASSWTSGTYEQYF. The CDR3 DNA is TGTGCCAGCAGCTGGACTAGCGGGACCTACGAGCAGTACTTC. The full variable domain, its missing parts supplied by reference TRBV7-2 and TRBJ2-7, is GAGVSQSPSNKVTEKGKDVELRCDPISGHTALYWYRQSLGQGLEFLIYFQGNSAPDKSGLPSDRFSAERTGGSVSTLTIQRTQQEDSAVYLCASSWTSGTYEQYFGPGTRLTVT.

V is TRBV4-1 and J is TRBJ1-4, with D perhaps TRBD1 (5 bases). This CDR3 region has 16 residues. In germline, CDR1 is MGHRA, CDR2 YSYEKL. The ends were cut back, 4 bases at V and 3 bases at J, with 15 bases in the middle. CDR3 DNA: TGCGCCAGCAGCCGAAACCCGTGGGGGGCTAATGAAAAACTGTTTTTT. Its protein is CASSRNPWGANEKLFF.

The chain has TRBV27 and TRBJ2-3; tentatively, D is TRBD1 (6 bases). The length of the CDR3 is 13 residues. V shed 6 bases and J shed 1 base, with 8 bases lying between them. CDR1 and CDR2 (germline): MNHEY, SMNVEV (reference sequence). The CDR3 sequence: CASRNRGTDTQYF. The CDR3, as DNA: TGTGCCAGCAGAAACAGGGGCACAGATACGCAGTATTTT.

The chain employs TRBV6-5 and TRBJ2-1; 9 bases line up with TRBD2. CDR3 size: 15 residues. J gave up 10 bases and V 2 bases, and 9 bases lay outside the gene matches. The germline gives CDR1 MNHEY, CDR2 SVGAGI. The CDR3: CASSYDPSGIGEQFF. The DNA for the CDR3 is TGTGCCAGCAGTTACGATCCTAGCGGGATAGGAGAGCAGTTCTTC.

This chain joins TRBV24-1 and TRBJ2-1; 13 bases are a match to TRBD2. V lost 0 bases to trimming and J lost 0 bases; unmatched junction nucleotides: 7. CDR1 and CDR2 (germline): KGHDR, SFDVKD. This CDR3 region has 20 residues. The CDR3 is CATSDLGLAGEGSSYNEQFF. As DNA, the CDR3 is TGTGCCACCAGTGATTTGGGACTAGCGGGAGAGGGCAGCTCCTACAATGAGCAGTTCTTC.

The chain is built from TRBV27 and TRBJ2-7; 7 bases match TRBD2. V shed 5 bases, J shed 6 bases, and the junction held 13 bases outside the gene matches. The CDR3 length is 15 residues. Looked up from germline, CDR1 is MNHEY and CDR2 is SMNVEV (reference sequence). The CDR3 coding sequence is TGTGCCAGCAGTCCGACCGCTCCGTCGGGGGGCGAGCAGTACGTC. This translates into CASSPTAPSGGEQYV.

CDR3 sequence reads: CASSLAGLIFNPYNEQFF. The CDR3 DNA reads TGTGCCAGCAGCTTAGCAGGACTGATTTTCAATCCCTACAATGAGCAGTTCTTC. The V gene is TRBV7-2, the J gene TRBJ2-1, with D maybe TRBD2 (5 bases). From germline, CDR1 is SGHTA and CDR2 FQGNSA. Trimming took off 0 bases at V and 2 bases at J, with 17 bases between the two ends. CDR3 length: 18 amino acids.

V is TRBV4-2 and J is TRBJ1-3; D ambiguous. The CDR3 is 14 amino acids. The germline CDR1 and CDR2 sequences are LGHNA and YNFKEQ. V gave up 3 bases and J gave up 2 bases, with 8 bases separating them. The CDR3 sequence: CASSQGRTGNTIYF. The CDR3 DNA reads TGTGCCAGCAGCCAGGGAAGGACTGGAAACACCATATATTTT.

This clone was recorded once. V gene TRBV18 combines with J gene TRBJ1-2, with TRBD1 matching 7 bases. Germline V gene sequence: CDR1 KGHSH, CDR2 LQKENI. The CDR3 extends over 16 amino acids. V was clipped by 3 bases and J by 0 bases; unmatched bases: 7. CDR3 in amino acids: CASSPTAGQSNYGYTF. CDR3 sequence (DNA): TGTGCCAGCTCACCCACCGCGGGACAGTCTAACTATGGCTACACCTTC.

The gene calls are TRBV12-5 and TRBJ2-1, with 10 nucleotides matching TRBD2. Germline CDR1 reads LGHNT; CDR2 reads FRNRAP. The V gene end was trimmed by 7 bases and the J gene end by 6 bases; junction bases not matched to a gene: 18. This CDR3 is built from 18 residues. CDR3 in DNA: TGTGCTAGTGCTTCCCCGGTGGTAGCGGGAGGTGGGGGCAATGAGCAGTTCTTC. This gives the protein CASASPVVAGGGGNEQFF.